The present entry profiles one T cell receptor beta chain with its context. These data originate in a study of T cells after yellow fever vaccination. Overall study: Fractions low in cell number were prepared with SMART-Seq v4 Ultra Low Input.

CDR1 and CDR2 from the germline V gene are MNHEY and SMNVEV (reference sequence). V was pared by 6 bases and J by 4 bases, with 3 bases of the junction left unmatched. This CDR3 has 13 amino acids. TCRdb redid the calling of the 5' RACE reads with MiXCR, one entry per CDR3 protein. Seen here are 110,000 to 150,000 distinct CDR3 sequences, 5% to 8% observed once, and the top ten hold more than 0.55%. The clonotype originates from a man aged 25-40 years who received the YFV17D yellow fever vaccine. Sequenced here: CD4+ T cells sorted from PBMCs, sampled 10 days after the yellow fever booster vaccination. This chain joins TRBV27 and TRBJ2-1, with TRBD2 identical over 7 bases. CDR3 in amino acids: CASRKREYNEQFF. Written as DNA, the CDR3 is TGTGCCAGCAGAAAGCGGGAATACAATGAGCAGTTCTTC.